This T cell receptor beta chain was found in a study of cytomegalovirus exposure and HLA in healthy donors. This clone was found once. Donors showed nominal health when sampled, although they likely had unrecorded immune exposures. Germline CDR1 is SNHLY and CDR2 is FYNNEI. V lost 6 bases and J lost 10; bases outside the gene matches: 9. The CDR3 length is 15 residues. The PCR was carried out with 60 Vbeta primers and 13 Jbeta primers. TCRdb keeps only in-frame clones here, not all; method: immunoSEQ multiplex PCR. The sample gives 120,000 to 150,000 clones, 70% to 75% of which show up once; 13% to 15% is in the top ten.

Sequencing used PBMCs. The receptor was derived from a human donor in good health. The rearrangement joins TRBV2 to TRBJ2-1; TRBD2 agrees at 13 bases. The CDR3 is CASSPTSGGAREQFF. The CDR3 DNA is TGTGCCAGCAGCCCTACTAGCGGGGGGGCTCGGGAGCAGTTCTTC. The full variable domain, its missing parts supplied by reference TRBV2 and TRBJ2-1, is EPEVTQTPSHQVTQMGQEVILRCVPISNHLYFYWYRQILGQKVEFLVSFYNNEISEKSEIFDDQFSVERPDGSNFTLKIRSTKLEDSAMYFCASSPTSGGAREQFFGPGTRLTVL.